The 26 T cell receptor beta chains given below trace back to one sample, sequenced in a study of blood T cells in healthy people across ages. Primed by a sample-barcoded 5' primer and a J-beta primer mix, a second PCR proceeded for roughly 6 to 12 cycles. TCRdb recomputed calls from the 5' RACE reads with MiXCR, one row per CDR3 protein. The sample lists roughly 1.9 million distinct CDR3 sequences, 39% occurring once. Material: blood. These receptors were collected from a human donor in good health.

This chain uses TRBV20-1 with TRBJ2-3; D is unclear. V gave up 3 bases and J gave up 2 bases, with 15 bases separating them. The germline V gene has CDR1 DFQATT and CDR2 SNEGSKA (reference sequence). The CDR3 totals 15 residues. CDR3 DNA sequence: TGCAGTGCTAGTAAGGGCCTGGTCCTCACAGATACGCAGTATTTT. This codes for CSASKGLVLTDTQYF.

This clonotype occurred a few times. The chain links TRBV4-3 to TRBJ1-2; D is undetermined. V gave up 0 bases and J gave up 5 bases, with 13 bases separating them. Germline-derived CDR1 and CDR2 are LGHNA and YSLEER. This CDR3 contains 15 residues. Written as DNA, the CDR3 is TGCGCCAGCAGCCAAGATTACTCGGCAGCTTATGGCTACACCTTC. Protein: CASSQDYSAAYGYTF.

J is TRBJ1-4 and V is TRBV7-3; 7 nucleotides line up with TRBD1. The CDR3 contains 15 residues. The germline CDR1 and CDR2 sequences are SGHTA and FQGTGA. V shed 5 bases and J 5 bases; nucleotides not matched to a gene: 8. The CDR3 coding sequence is TGTGCCAGCAGCCCCAGGGGGGGCCAGAATGAAAAACTGTTTTTT. Amino acids: CASSPRGGQNEKLFF. Using reference TRBV7-3 and TRBJ1-4 for the parts outside the CDR3, the full variable domain is GAGVSQTPSNKVTEKGKYVELRCDPISGHTALYWYRQSLGQGPEFLIYFQGTGAADDSGLPNDRFFAVRPEGSVSTLKIQRTERGDSAVYLCASSPRGGQNEKLFFGSGTQLSVL.

This clonotype occurred a few times. The V gene is TRBV5-1, the J gene TRBJ2-1; the D gene could be TRBD1 or TRBD2 (6 bases each). V was cut by 0 bases and J by 1 base, with 14 bases left in between. CDR1 is SGHRS and CDR2 is YFSETQ in the germline V gene. This CDR3 contains 17 residues. The chain's CDR3 is CASSLDRGVISYNEQFF. The CDR3 nucleotides read TGCGCCAGCAGCTTGGATAGGGGGGTTATATCCTACAATGAGCAGTTCTTC. Full variable domain (outside the CDR3, taken from reference TRBV5-1 and TRBJ2-1): KAGVTQTPRYLIKTRGQQVTLSCSPISGHRSVSWYQQTPGQGLQFLFEYFSETQRNKGNFPGRFSGRQFSNSRSEMNVSTLELGDSALYLCASSLDRGVISYNEQFFGPGTRLTVL.

V gene TRBV2 combines with J gene TRBJ1-2; 7 bases agree with TRBD1. Unmatched junction bases numbered 14, after V lost 5 bases and J lost 8 bases. The CDR3 has 15 amino acids. Germline V gene data show CDR1 as SNHLY and CDR2 as FYNNEI. The CDR3 nucleotides are TGTGCCAGCAGTTTGGAAAGGGGGCAATTTAGCGGCTACACCTTC. Translating it yields CASSLERGQFSGYTF.

The V gene is TRBV7-2, the J gene TRBJ2-4; TRBD1 matches 10 bases. The CDR3 extends over 17 amino acids. CDR1 and CDR2 (germline): SGHTA, FQGNSA. The V gene end was trimmed by 4 bases and the J gene end by 7 bases; junction bases not matched to a gene: 13. The CDR3 region has the DNA TGTGCCAGCAGCTGGGGGACAGGGGATAGTAATCATAACATTCAGTACTTC. Protein product: CASSWGTGDSNHNIQYF.

This clonotype was counted only a few times. The rearrangement joins TRBV20-1 to TRBJ1-5; D perhaps matches TRBD1 (5 bases). Germline V CDR1 and CDR2: DFQATT, SNEGSKA (reference sequence). The CDR3 is made up of 15 amino acids. V dropped 0 bases and J dropped 9 bases, with 18 bases sitting between them. This chain's CDR3 is CSARDQGLPGWPQHF. The DNA for the CDR3 is TGCAGTGCTAGAGATCAGGGACTGCCGGGTTGGCCCCAGCATTTT.

The V call is TRBV6-2 or TRBV6-3, the J call TRBJ2-5; D may match TRBD1 or TRBD2 (5 bases each). There are 12 residues in the CDR3. Germline values: CDR1 MNHEY, CDR2 SVGEGT. The V end was cut by 7 bases, the J end by 4 bases, with 10 bases between. In DNA, the CDR3 is TGTGCCAGCACCTCGGGACCAGAGACCCAGTACTTC. This gives the protein CASTSGPETQYF.

V gene TRBV9 combines with J gene TRBJ2-5, with 8 bases that match TRBD2. Germline trimming cut 3 bases from V and 4 bases from J; bases unmatched to any gene: 14. The germline gives CDR1 SGDLS, CDR2 YYNGEE. The CDR3 totals 17 residues. CDR3: CASSAVLMSGGGETQYF. As DNA, the CDR3 is TGTGCCAGCAGCGCCGTCTTGATGAGCGGGGGCGGAGAGACCCAGTACTTC.

The count of this clonotype is one. The J gene is TRBJ1-4, the V gene TRBV7-9; D not resolved. V lost 1 base and J lost 7, with 13 bases in between. Germline loops: CDR1 SEHNR, CDR2 FQNEAQ (reference sequence). The CDR3 has 15 amino acids. Here the CDR3 DNA reads TGTGCCAGCAGCTTAGGTGGAAGCCGGAGTGAAAAACTGTTTTTT. Protein sequence: CASSLGGSRSEKLFF.

The chain combines TRBV6-6 with TRBJ2-5; D not certain. The J call could be wrong; TRBJ2-7 is a better fit for the DNA end. In germline, CDR1 is MNHNY, CDR2 SVGAGI (reference sequence). CDR3 size: 13 residues. The CDR3: CASRKKLAYEQYF. CDR3 nucleotide sequence: TGTGCCAGCAGAAAGAAACTCGCCTACGAGCAGTACTTC.

This clonotype was observed a handful of times. This chain uses TRBV5-4 with TRBJ2-3, with D maybe TRBD1 (6 bases). Germline-derived CDR1 and CDR2 are SGHNT and YYREEE (reference sequence). Trimming stripped 2 bases from V and 7 bases from J, with 8 bases between. The CDR3 is 12 residues long. CDR3: CASSFRGNTQYF. The CDR3, as DNA: TGTGCCAGCAGCTTCAGGGGTAATACGCAGTATTTT.

The chain couples TRBV7-2 to TRBJ2-7; unclear D gene. There are 13 residues in the CDR3. CDR1 and CDR2 from the germline V gene are SGHTA and FQGNSA. The V and J ends lost 2 bases and 6 bases respectively, with 11 bases between them. CDR3 loop: CASSLNPPSEQYF. The CDR3 DNA sequence: TGTGCCAGCAGCTTAAACCCCCCGAGCGAGCAGTACTTC.

The chain carries TRBV7-9 and TRBJ2-6; D gene unclear. CDR3 length equals 15 residues. Germline values: CDR1 SEHNR, CDR2 FQNEAQ (reference sequence). V gave up 5 bases and J gave up 0 bases, with 8 bases separating them. In nucleotides, the CDR3 is TGTGCCAGCAGCCCTTACGGCTCTGGGGCCAACGTCCTGACTTTC. Amino acid sequence: CASSPYGSGANVLTF.

This chain connects TRBV12-3 or TRBV12-4 to TRBJ1-3, with D possibly being TRBD1 (6 bases). V shed 3 bases and J shed 2 bases, with 17 bases lying between them. This CDR3 is 17 amino acids long. The CDR3 DNA sequence: TGTGCCAGCAGTTTCCAGACAGGCCGAGCGACTGGAAACACCATATATTTT. Amino acid sequence: CASSFQTGRATGNTIYF.

Remarks on this clonotype: A much more abundant neighbour one base away suggests this may be a read error. This chain connects TRBV29-1 to TRBJ2-7, with 7 bases identical to TRBD2. V lost 1 base, J lost 3 bases, and 3 bases stayed unmatched. The CDR3 spans 13 residues. The germline gives CDR1 SQVTM, CDR2 ANQGSEA. CDR3 amino acids: CSVEVSGDYEQYF. The CDR3 nucleotides are TGCAGCGTTGAAGTGAGCGGGGACTACGAGCAGTACTTC.

The chain joins TRBV6-2 or TRBV6-3 to TRBJ2-6, with a tentative D call TRBD2 (5 bases). The germline V and J ends were trimmed by 6 bases and 4 bases, with 13 bases remaining between them. The germline gives CDR1 MNHEY, CDR2 SVGEGT. The CDR3 sequence is 15 residues long. DNA of the CDR3: TGTGCCAGCAGGGCCCGGGGTGCCGGGGCCAACGTCCTGACTTTC. Translating gives CASRARGAGANVLTF.

A few counts support this clonotype. The chain couples TRBV24-1 to TRBJ2-3; D remains unclear. This CDR3 contains 14 residues. Germline V gene lookup returns CDR1 KGHDR and CDR2 SFDVKD. V was pared by 5 bases and J by 2 bases, with 10 bases between. The CDR3 region is CATSGGATTDTQYF. The DNA for the CDR3 is TGTGCCACCAGTGGCGGTGCCACCACAGATACGCAGTATTTT.

This clonotype appeared a few times. The chain couples TRBV6-2 or TRBV6-3 to TRBJ2-7; 7 nucleotides agree with TRBD1. The junction had 9 bases not matched to a gene; V was cut back by 5 bases and J by 2 bases. The CDR3 sequence is 15 residues long. Germline lookup yields CDR1 MNHEY and CDR2 SVGEGT. The CDR3 coding sequence is TGTGCCAGCAGTAACACCGGGACAGAGCCCTACGAGCAGTACTTC. Its translation: CASSNTGTEPYEQYF.

This chain links TRBV20-1 with TRBJ2-1; TRBD2 aligns across 10 bases. The germline V gene encodes CDR1 DFQATT and CDR2 SNEGSKA (reference sequence). CDR3 length: 19 residues. V shed 2 bases and J 1 base; nucleotides not matched to a gene: 14. This CDR3 reads CSARRFSGSGGHSYNEQFF. The CDR3 DNA reads as TGCAGTGCTAGAAGGTTCTCGGGTAGCGGGGGGCATTCCTACAATGAGCAGTTCTTC.

This clonotype was seen more than once but under ten times. The chain employs TRBV20-1 and TRBJ2-3, with D unclear. Germline CDR1 is DFQATT and CDR2 is SNEGSKA (reference sequence). The CDR3 runs to 14 residues. The germline V and J ends were trimmed by 3 bases and 0 bases, with 10 bases remaining between them. CDR3 nucleotides: TGCAGTGCTAGTCCGATATCCAGCACAGATACGCAGTATTTT. Its protein is CSASPISSTDTQYF.

A few counts support this clonotype. V gene TRBV28 combines with J gene TRBJ1-6; TRBD1 is a possible D gene (6 bases). This CDR3 spans 16 amino acids. Germline V gene lookup returns CDR1 MDHEN and CDR2 SYDVKM. V was shortened by 5 bases and J by 9 bases, with 20 bases between the two germline ends. For the CDR3, the DNA is TGTGCCAGCAGTCCCCCCCCGGACAGCCTGGGTTCACCCCTCCACTTT. This gives the protein CASSPPPDSLGSPLHF.

The chain has TRBV7-2 and TRBJ1-1; tentatively, D is TRBD1 (6 bases). CDR3 length equals 13 residues. V was trimmed by 4 bases and J by 5 bases, leaving 11 bases between them. Germline CDR1 SGHTA, CDR2 FQGNSA. The CDR3 loop reads CASSYYRETEAFF. In DNA, the CDR3 is TGTGCCAGCAGCTATTACAGGGAGACTGAAGCTTTCTTT.

The chain is built from TRBV20-1 and TRBJ1-2; 7 nucleotides match TRBD1. The CDR3 sequence is 14 residues long. V trimming: 6 bases; J trimming: 6 bases; junction bases outside the gene matches: 13. Germline V gene lookup returns CDR1 DFQATT and CDR2 SNEGSKA (reference sequence). The CDR3 DNA is TGCAGTGCGGGGGATACAGGGGCGCGGGATGGCTACACCTTC. Translated: CSAGDTGARDGYTF.

This clonotype was observed a single time. V gene TRBV12-3 or TRBV12-4 combines with J gene TRBJ1-6; 7 bases are shared with TRBD1. This CDR3 has 18 residues. Trimming took 3 bases from V and 8 from J; bases not matched to a gene: 16. The CDR3 is CASSFWTGYTYADSPLHF. CDR3 bases: TGTGCCAGCAGTTTTTGGACAGGCTACACTTATGCGGATTCACCCCTCCACTTT.

This clonotype was found a few times. The CDR3 reads CASSQEGTSYEQYF. DNA of the CDR3: TGTGCCAGCAGCCAAGAAGGAACCTCCTACGAGCAGTACTTC. The chain employs TRBV4-2 and TRBJ2-7; D gene ambiguous. The CDR3 sequence is 14 residues long. Trimming took 0 bases from V and 0 from J, leaving 6 bases between them. The germline V gene has CDR1 LGHNA and CDR2 YNFKEQ.